Presented here are 17 T cell receptor beta chains from one specimen sequenced in a study of T cells in Graves' hyperthyroidism and ophthalmopathy (dated 2019 in TCRdb). The library was built by means of multiplex PCR. TCRdb records Illumina HiSeq 2000 as the sequencer. The TCR beta CDR3 regions were amplified from RNA transcripts. A first-round RT-PCR of the TCR CDR3 used the HTBI primer set with the Qiagen OneStep RT-PCR kit. TCRdb reworked the public reads: Q25 trimming with fastp, MiXCR clone assembly, productive beta chains retained. Here each entry gathers all rows of one CDR3 protein and keeps the most common genes and DNA. The sample contains hundreds of thousands of distinct CDR3 sequences, 11% to 15% of them found a single time. About a tenth of the sample rests with the top ten. The sequencing input was blood. The receptors come from a woman between 18 and 29 years old with Graves' hyperthyroidism.

This chain connects TRBV28 to TRBJ1-5; TRBD1 might be the D (5 bases). Germline values: CDR1 MDHEN, CDR2 SYDVKM. V was pared by 3 bases and J by 8 bases, with 14 bases between. The CDR3 has 14 amino acids. The CDR3: CASSFLRDAEPQHF. As DNA, the CDR3 is TGTGCCAGCAGTTTTCTCAGGGACGCAGAGCCCCAGCATTTT.

In this sample, this clonotype turned up many times. V gene TRBV10-3 combines with J gene TRBJ2-1; possibly TRBD2 for D (6 bases). V lost 6 bases to trimming and J lost 0 bases, with 12 bases between them. Looked up from germline, CDR1 is ENHRY and CDR2 is SYGVKD. This CDR3 is 15 amino acids long. The CDR3 DNA reads as TGTGCCATCAGATCTAGCGAGAGCTCCTACAATGAGCAGTTCTTC. Its translation is CAIRSSESSYNEQFF.

This clonotype was picked up many times. The chain combines TRBV5-6 with TRBJ2-4, with TRBD2 matching 8 bases. From germline, CDR1 is SGHDT and CDR2 YYEEEE. This CDR3 region has 16 residues. Trimming at V came to 4 bases and at J to 0 bases, leaving 6 bases not matched to a gene. The CDR3 nucleotides read TGTGCCAGCAGCCCGAGGCTAGCGGGAGCCAAAAACATTCAGTACTTC. Its protein product is CASSPRLAGAKNIQYF.

V and J are TRBV4-3 and TRBJ2-3, with 9 bases matching TRBD2. V shed 4 bases, J shed 2 bases, and the junction held 1 base outside the gene matches. The CDR3 has 14 residues. Germline V gene data show CDR1 as LGHNA and CDR2 as YSLEER. CDR3 protein: CASSRLAATDTQYF. The DNA for the CDR3 is TGCGCCAGCAGCCGACTAGCGGCCACAGATACGCAGTATTTT.

This clonotype came up many times. This chain uses TRBV30 with TRBJ2-3, with D perhaps assigned TRBD1 or TRBD2 (5 bases each). V lost 4 bases to trimming and J lost 1 base, with 15 bases between them. This CDR3 contains 15 residues. CDR1 is GTSNPN, CDR2 SVGIG, per germline (reference sequence). The chain's CDR3 is CAWNLGVSRTDTQYF. The CDR3 nucleotides are TGTGCCTGGAACTTGGGGGTCTCCCGCACAGATACGCAGTATTTT.

Turning to this clonotype: This clone may be a read error of a much larger clone one base away. The chain joins TRBV18 to TRBJ1-2, with D hard to call. Per germline, CDR1 KGHSH and CDR2 LQKENI. The CDR3 is 16 residues long. The CDR3 here is CARSPRLDPEGNGYTF. The CDR3 DNA reads TGTGCCCGCTCACCACGTTTGGACCCCGAGGGAAATGGCTACACCTTC.

This chain uses TRBV24-1 with TRBJ2-3; the D gene could be TRBD1 or TRBD2 (5 bases each). Germline V lookup: CDR1 KGHDR, CDR2 SFDVKD. V lost 5 bases and J lost 2, with 16 bases in between. This CDR3 comprises 16 residues. The CDR3 region is CATSGPDSGNTDTQYF. The CDR3 coding sequence is TGTGCCACCAGTGGTCCGGACTCAGGGAACACAGATACGCAGTATTTT.

V gene TRBV4-2 combines with J gene TRBJ2-7; 9 bases are shared with TRBD1. J lost 6 bases, V lost 0 bases, and 9 bases had no gene match. The CDR3 totals 16 residues. Germline V CDR1 and CDR2: LGHNA, YNFKEQ. The CDR3 DNA reads TGTGCCAGCAGCCAAGAAGGGACAGGGTGGGCGCGCGAGCAGTACTTC. This encodes CASSQEGTGWAREQYF.

In its sample, this clonotype was seen many times. The chain couples TRBV12-3 or TRBV12-4 to TRBJ2-5; D possibly corresponds to TRBD2 (5 bases). V shed 7 bases and J shed 1 base, with 19 bases lying between them. The CDR3 totals 16 residues. The CDR3 DNA reads TGTGCCAGCAACAAATTACCGGGATCAGGCCAAGAGACCCAGTACTTC. Protein sequence: CASNKLPGSGQETQYF.

This clonotype was detected many times. This chain uses TRBV7-9 with TRBJ2-7; weak D call: TRBD1 (6 bases). Trimming took 6 bases from V and 2 from J, leaving 17 bases between them. Germline V gene data show CDR1 as SEHNR and CDR2 as FQNEAQ (reference sequence). The CDR3 extends over 15 amino acids. The CDR3 region is CASRVGGDGTYEQYF. The CDR3 DNA reads as TGTGCCAGCAGGGTAGGGGGAGATGGGACCTACGAGCAGTACTTC.

This clonotype was detected ten times or more. This rearrangement joins TRBV12-3 or TRBV12-4 to TRBJ2-7; D is tentatively TRBD1 or TRBD2 (5 bases each). The CDR3 covers 15 residues. Trimming stripped 6 bases from V and 4 bases from J, with 19 bases between. The CDR3 is CASSPRRGELYEQYF. CDR3 DNA: TGTGCCAGCAGCCCGAGGCGAGGGGAGCTTTACGAGCAGTACTTC.

This clonotype was detected ten times or more. This chain joins TRBV14 and TRBJ1-2; a weak D match, TRBD1 (6 bases). The CDR3 is made up of 16 amino acids. V dropped 2 bases and J dropped 4 bases, with 17 bases sitting between them. From germline, CDR1 is SGHDN and CDR2 FVKESK. The CDR3 coding sequence is TGTGCCAGCAGCCAAAGCACGGGGGGCATAGTCTATGGCTACACCTTC. The encoded protein is CASSQSTGGIVYGYTF.

This clonotype was counted at least ten times. V is TRBV2 and J is TRBJ2-5; TRBD2 matches 7 bases. The CDR3 runs 15 residues. With V trimmed by 7 bases and J by 6 bases, 14 bases remained unmatched. In germline, CDR1 is SNHLY, CDR2 FYNNEI. The CDR3 loop is CASTPDSGALKTQYF. The CDR3 DNA reads as TGTGCCAGCACCCCCGACAGCGGGGCGTTAAAGACCCAGTACTTC.

This clonotype was recorded at least ten times. The chain employs TRBV30 and TRBJ2-7; a weak D match, TRBD1 (5 bases). V was clipped by 2 bases and J by 3 bases, with 8 bases between them. Germline lookup yields CDR1 GTSNPN and CDR2 SVGIG (reference sequence). This CDR3 is 12 amino acids long. The CDR3 is CAWSRTIYEQYF. DNA for the CDR3: TGTGCCTGGAGTAGGACAATCTACGAGCAGTACTTC.

At least ten counts were recorded for this clonotype. This chain uses TRBV12-3 or TRBV12-4 with TRBJ2-1; D is ambiguous. The CDR3 is made up of 13 amino acids. V was cut by 6 bases and J by 8 bases, with 14 bases left in between. CDR3 nucleotides: TGTGCCAGCAGCCAAGGTTTGAGCGATGAGCAGTTCTTC. As protein: CASSQGLSDEQFF.

This clonotype was recorded a few times. The V call is TRBV20-1, the J call TRBJ2-3; the match to TRBD2 covers 8 bases. The CDR3 length is 15 residues. The V gene end was trimmed by 0 bases and the J gene end by 2 bases; junction bases not matched to a gene: 4. The germline V gene has CDR1 DFQATT and CDR2 SNEGSKA (reference sequence). The CDR3: CSARDPGRDTDTQYF. As DNA, the CDR3 is TGCAGTGCTAGAGATCCCGGGAGGGACACAGATACGCAGTATTTT.

This clonotype has more than one count but fewer than ten. As DNA, the CDR3 is TGCAGTGCTATCAGGGGAACTGGAAACACCATATATTTT. Its translation: CSAIRGTGNTIYF. J is TRBJ1-3 and V is TRBV20-1; D may be TRBD1 (6 bases). V was pared by 4 bases and J by 2 bases, with 9 bases between. CDR3 length: 13 amino acids. Germline lookup yields CDR1 DFQATT and CDR2 SNEGSKA (reference sequence).